This T cell receptor (beta chain) was profiled in a study of T cell responses to AZD1222 COVID-19 vaccine. Overall study results and limits: Clonal diversity was possibly underestimated, and the donors were mostly white British, with more females.

The method was immunoSEQ multiplex PCR; TCRdb's version includes in-frame clones alone and lacks a portion of them. This repertoire shows around 120,000 clones, roughly 89% found once; its top ten account for roughly 6.9%. On this clone: Its antigen is as yet unknown.

Germline CDR1 is MNHEY and CDR2 is SVGAGI. The V gene lost 9 bases and the J gene lost 0 bases, with 12 bases spanning the gap. CDR3 length equals 15 residues. The chain has TRBV6-5 and TRBJ2-6, with D hard to call. The sample here was peripheral blood, taken 28 days after the second AZD1222 dose. The receptor comes from an adult who received the AZD1222 COVID-19 vaccine. In nucleotides, the CDR3 is TGTGCCAGTTTCAACAACCCCTCTGGGGCCAACGTCCTGACTTTC. Amino acid sequence: CASFNNPSGANVLTF.